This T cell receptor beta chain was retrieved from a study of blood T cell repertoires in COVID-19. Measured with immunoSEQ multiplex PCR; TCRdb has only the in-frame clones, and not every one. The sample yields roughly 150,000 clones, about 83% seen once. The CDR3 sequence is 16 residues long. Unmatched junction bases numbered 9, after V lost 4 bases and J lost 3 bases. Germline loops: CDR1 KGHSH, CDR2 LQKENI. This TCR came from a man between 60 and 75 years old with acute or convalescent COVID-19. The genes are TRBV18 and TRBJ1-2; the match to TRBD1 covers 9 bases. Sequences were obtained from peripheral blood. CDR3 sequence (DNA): TGTGCCAGCTCACAACTAACAGGGGGCGAGTACTATGGCTACACCTTC. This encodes CASSQLTGGEYYGYTF. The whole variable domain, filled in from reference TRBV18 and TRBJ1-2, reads NAGVMQNPRHLVRRRGQEARLRCSPMKGHSHVYWYRQLPEEGLKFMVYLQKENIIDESGMPKERFSAEFPKEGPSILRIQQVVRGDSAAYFCASSQLTGGEYYGYTFGSGTRLTVV.